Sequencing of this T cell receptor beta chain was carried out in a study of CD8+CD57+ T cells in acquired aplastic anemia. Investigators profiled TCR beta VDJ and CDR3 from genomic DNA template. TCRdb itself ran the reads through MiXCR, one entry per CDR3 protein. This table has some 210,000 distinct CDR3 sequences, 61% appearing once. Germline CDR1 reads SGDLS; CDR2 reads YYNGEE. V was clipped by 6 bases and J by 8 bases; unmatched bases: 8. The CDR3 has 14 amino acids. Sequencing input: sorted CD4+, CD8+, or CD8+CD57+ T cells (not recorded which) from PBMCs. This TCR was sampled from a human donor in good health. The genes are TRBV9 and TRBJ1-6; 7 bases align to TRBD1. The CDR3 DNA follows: TGTGCCAGCAACCGACAGGGAAGCGATTCACCCCTCCACTTT. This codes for CASNRQGSDSPLHF.